This TCR beta chain is drawn from a study of cytomegalovirus exposure and HLA in healthy donors (dated by TCRdb to about 2017). Study-wide context: In an earlier analysis of fewer than 750 of the donors, around 290 Gb of sequence data and about 110 million unique TCR beta sequences from 150 million to 200 million T cells were reported. An early release covering roughly 640 HLA-typed donors comprised 250 to 350 gigabases of sequencing data and approximately 85 million unique TCR sequences. The genetic ancestry cluster associated with self-reported Caucasian donors included around 76% of the 300 to 400 genotyped donors. The aim of the study was to test whether cataloging public T cell receptors could identify signatures of past pathogen exposure. The study profiled the T cell repertoires of hundreds of subjects by immunosequencing and related them to cytomegalovirus serostatus. In addition to the first cohort of approximately 650 subjects, a separate validation cohort of 120 different subjects was used. To predict cytomegalovirus infection status, the study combined high-throughput TCR immunosequencing, statistical association of individual TCRs with disease status, and machine learning. In a later analysis, previously published TCR beta repertoires from several hundred donors were re-analyzed and high-resolution HLA genotyping was added so that TCR occurrence patterns could be studied. The later analysis used no new phenotypic data to find candidate immune exposures, relying instead on TCR beta sequences and their occurrence across donors. To decide whether each TCR beta V gene segment behaved as functional or pseudogenic, an earlier analysis of 587 of the donors relied on high-throughput TCR beta sequencing. Donor age, sex, ethnicity and CMV serostatus were collected together with the repertoire data. In a later genetic analysis, genome-wide SNP genotypes for about three fifths of the roughly 670 donors were used, and that subset was treated as a discovery cohort. All discovery cohort repertoires had been generated using a single sequencing platform. Both class I and class II loci were covered by HLA typing, at four-digit resolution. Typing coverage varied by locus: about 620-630 donors for A, B, C, DRB1 and DQB1; approximately 560 for DQA1; approximately 570 for DPA1; approximately 470 for DPB1. About 5 DR-DQ haplotypes were handled as single units for association and clustering, since linkage in the cohort was strong. Among 398 genotyped donors of the cohort, an average of approximately 250,000 unique TCR beta nucleotide sequences were sequenced per donor, roughly 20% of them non-productive. The full study reports these points: Because counts were too low, about 18 rarely observed V segments, including chromosome 9 orphons, were excluded from the earlier analysis of fewer than 650 of the donors. While some public TCRs were present in many individuals, most TCR sequences turned up only very rarely across donors. Compared with equally common non-associated chains, HLA-associated TCR beta chains in a later analysis were more clonally expanded and had lower generation probabilities. A further reported finding was that TCR beta sequences accurately predicted the HLA-A and HLA-B alleles for most subjects in the first cohort. According to the authors, the approach could potentially be generalized to other disease states and immunological phenotypes. According to a later analysis, most CMV-associated TCR beta chains appeared to be HLA-restricted, and the HLA associations seemed to be driven largely by CMV exposure. The study listed approximately 150 TCR beta chains as associated with cytomegalovirus. A later genetic analysis reported fewer N-insertions in productive TCRs among donors in an Asian-associated ancestry cluster than the approximately 700-donor mean. Strong co-occurrence of HLA alleles, especially DR and DQ, made assigning TCR associations to individual alleles difficult. According to a later analysis, TCR association rates differed among HLA loci, with DRB1 alleles showing the most associated TCRs and HLA-C alleles showing the fewest. HLA typing was unavailable for some donors at each locus, so association tests used only the typed subset. Linkage disequilibrium might explain the correlated functional status among segregating V segments, but an unknown experimental factor could not be ruled out. The classifier was reported to diagnose cytomegalovirus status with high specificity and sensitivity in both the original cohort and the validation cohort. In a later genetic analysis, a missense DCLRE1C variant was associated with V-gene and J-gene trimming of TCR beta chains, and the association was replicated in an independent cohort. The presence/absence analyses assumed that sequencing depth was roughly uniform across donors, and that assumption may not be true. A cluster of highly shared sequence variants was judged likely to be a technical artifact of the sequencing pipeline. The 87-base-pair reads could not distinguish some IMGT-functional V segments, including TRBV6-2 and TRBV6-3, so those segments were excluded. At a false discovery rate of 0.05, a later analysis linked about 17,000 TCR beta sequences to specific HLA alleles. A few of the identified cytomegalovirus-associated TCR beta chains were confirmed in vitro to be specific for cytomegalovirus antigens. A later analysis reported that several top co-occurrence clusters appeared linked to parvovirus B19, influenza, CMV and Epstein-Barr virus. Only TCR beta chains were sequenced in this cohort, and the absence of alpha or paired-chain data limited detectable features. CMV serostatus was the only immune exposure information available for the cohort. In an earlier analysis of approximately 600 of the donors, most TCR beta V segments were observed in productive rearrangements about 87% or about 30% of the time, broadly matching IMGT annotations.

Between the V and J ends, shortened by 4 bases and 8 bases respectively, the junction contains 17 bases. The CDR3 starts with the cysteine, ends with the phenylalanine, and has 14 residues. Kept here is only the CDR3 DNA, which spans 42 bases and is read in frame from base 1. Taken from the germline V gene, the CDR1 and CDR2 loops are LGHNA and YNFKEQ. The library was obtained by the immunoSEQ multiplex PCR assay. A mixture of 60 forward primers for TCR Vbeta segments and 13 reverse primers for TCR Jbeta segments was used in the multiplex PCR. The CDR3 region of rearranged TCR beta genes was amplified from genomic DNA by a multiplex PCR assay. On the Illumina HiSeq System, the amplified TCR beta libraries were sequenced as 87-base-pair reads. Turning to the authors' computational methods: In a later analysis, roughly 80 million unique TCR beta chains were counted across the 500 to 850 repertoires, and roughly 11 million of these chains were shared by at least two donors. A nearest-neighbor algorithm error-corrected the raw reads and collapsed the reads into unique sequences, merging closely related sequences to remove PCR and sequencing errors. V, D and J gene segments were assigned by aligning CDR3 sequences to IMGT reference sequences. For a sequence to be retained, a match of at least six nucleotides was required to both a V gene segment and a J gene segment. A rearrangement was called productive if the CDR3 had no stop codons and remained in frame with V and J, and every other rearrangement was called non-productive. Following IMGT convention, CDR3 was defined as the stretch from the second conserved V-encoded cysteine to the conserved J-encoded phenylalanine. The earlier analysis of 500 to 600 of the donors excluded sequences that lacked an unambiguous match to a single V gene segment. An earlier analysis of a few hundred of the donors classified V segments as functional when productive rearrangements were above 56.7% and as segregating when the standard deviation between donors was above 5%. To diagnose cytomegalovirus status from the catalog of TCR beta chain sequences, a statistical classification framework was built. In a later analysis, V and J genes were assigned by comparing TCR nucleotide sequences against IMGT/GENE-DB human TR gene sequences. A later analysis assigned CDR3 sequences and most-parsimonious VDJ recombination scenarios with the TCRdist pipeline. In a later analysis, each TCR beta chain was defined by its CDR3 amino acid sequence together with its V-gene family, and reads lacking a unique V-gene family were excluded. A later analysis removed 592 highly shared, low-generation-probability nucleotide sequences to deal with suspected cross-contamination and a sequencing artifact. For each public chain, a later analysis derived a clonal expansion index from normalized ranks of inferred template counts within each repertoire. In a later analysis, generation probabilities were computed with a VDJ recombination model fitted to out-of-frame rearrangements, and the resulting probabilities were checked against IGoR. In a later analysis, TCR-TCR, TCR-HLA and TCR-CMV co-occurrence was scored with hypergeometric tests, and a repertoire-size bias correction was applied to TCR pairs. False discovery rates were estimated in a later analysis by permuting HLA or CMV assignments 20 times. In a later analysis, co-occurring TCRs were grouped using DBSCAN, with TCRdist sequence similarity added in when clustering inside HLA-allele-positive subsets. For co-occurrence clustering, repertoires with fewer than 30,000 or more than 120,000 public chains were excluded, along with roughly five repertoires with anomalous nucleotide sharing. TCRdb retrieved this table from immuneACCESS and kept in-frame rearrangements only. Not all clones are present; in checked studies, unresolved V genes account for under half, and no reason is known for the remainder. D and trimming were read from the DNA, whereas the V and J calls and clone size are those reported in that table. Here the sample has under 200,000 clones; around 77% occur a single time. Together, the top ten hold roughly 2.3% of the sample.

The cohort comprised fewer than 750 healthy bone marrow donors. At the time of sampling, all cohort members were nominally healthy, though unrecorded immune exposures were likely present. The donor tested CMV seronegative and was one of the 352 seronegative cohort members. A peripheral blood sample was provided by each donor, and peripheral blood mononuclear cells were used for TCR beta sequencing. Genomic DNA was extracted from the blood cell samples with the Qiagen DNeasy Blood Extraction Kit. A note on this clone: Its antigen has not been determined. No much larger clone exists at a distance of one base, and base qualities are not known.

The sample comprised PBMCs. The rearrangement joined TRBV4-2 to TRBJ1-2, with a tentative D gene TRBD1 over 5 matching bases. The sequence came from a man aged 60 to 69 in good health and CMV-seronegative. The CDR3 protein: CASSPPGSPGGYTF. The sequenced DNA: TGTGCCAGCAGCCCCCCAGGGTCCCCTGGGGGCTACACCTTC.